The 6 T cell receptor beta chains reported below all come from one sample, sequenced in a study of OX40 agonist ivuxolimab in advanced cancers. Only in-frame clones appear in the TCRdb table, and some are missing; sequencing was by immunoSEQ multiplex PCR. Here the sample spans tens of thousands of clones, 80% to 95% being singletons. Specimen: CD4+ or CD8+ T cells sorted from blood, collected in a trial of the OX40 agonist ivuxolimab. The receptors originated from an adult with an advanced solid tumor such as melanoma, head and neck, liver or kidney cancer.

This chain uses TRBV29-1 with TRBJ1-5; a weak D match, TRBD1 (6 bases). V lost 0 bases to trimming and J lost 6 bases, with 18 bases between them. CDR1 SQVTM and CDR2 ANQGSEA come from the germline V gene. This CDR3 spans 16 amino acids. In DNA, the CDR3 is TGCAGCGTTGAAGATAGATGGGGGGCGTCGACTCAGCCCCAGCATTTT. This gives the protein CSVEDRWGASTQPQHF.

The chain employs TRBV14 and TRBJ2-2; D is unclear. CDR1 and CDR2 from the germline V gene are SGHDN and FVKESK. The CDR3 covers 14 residues. V lost 4 bases and J lost 5, with 11 bases in between. The CDR3 DNA reads TGTGCCAGCAGCCCCCTCCCTGGGACCGGGGAGCTGTTTTTT. It encodes CASSPLPGTGELFF.

The V and J genes are TRBV4-1 and TRBJ2-2; weak D call: TRBD1 (6 bases). Germline CDR1 is MGHRA and CDR2 is YSYEKL. Trimming removed 0 bases at V and 7 bases at J, with 12 bases between. The CDR3 length is 15 residues. CDR3 coding DNA: TGCGCCAGCAGCCAAGATTTGGGGGCCAGCGGGGAGCTGTTTTTT. Residues: CASSQDLGASGELFF.

This chain connects TRBV30 to TRBJ2-2; D might be TRBD1 (5 bases). Germline-derived CDR1 and CDR2 are GTSNPN and SVGIG (reference sequence). The CDR3 is 15 residues long. The V gene lost 4 bases and the J gene lost 4 bases, with 16 bases spanning the gap. The CDR3 loop reads CAWTQGARITGELFF. The CDR3 nucleotides read TGTGCCTGGACGCAAGGGGCGCGAATCACCGGGGAGCTGTTTTTT.

The rearrangement joins TRBV11-2 to TRBJ2-7; perhaps TRBD1 as D (6 bases). Germline V gene data show CDR1 as SGHAT and CDR2 as FQNNGV. This CDR3 contains 18 residues. V was shortened by 3 bases and J by 3 bases, with 24 bases between the two germline ends. CDR3 DNA: TGTGCCAGCAGCTTGAGTACAGGGCAGGCCTTAGTGGACTACGAGCAGTACTTC. This sequence encodes CASSLSTGQALVDYEQYF.

V is TRBV6-1 and J is TRBJ2-3; no firm D call. CDR1 and CDR2 from the germline V gene are MNHNS and SASEGT. V lost 5 bases and J 3 bases, leaving 6 bases between the germline ends. The CDR3 is 12 amino acids. As DNA, the CDR3 is TGTGCCAGCAGTAAAATAACAGATACGCAGTATTTT. It translates to CASSKITDTQYF.